These 18 T cell receptor beta chains came from one sample sequenced in a study of cytomegalovirus exposure and HLA in healthy donors. Produced via immunoSEQ multiplex PCR; TCRdb's table is partial and in-frame only. Among about 140,000 clones, over 80% were seen once, and the ten largest hold 4.5% to 5.5%. The specimen sequenced was PBMCs. Receptors originate from a man aged 18 to 29 in good health and CMV-seropositive.

V gene TRBV5-1 combines with J gene TRBJ1-3; TRBD1 might be the D (5 bases). Trimming took 2 bases from V and 0 from J, leaving 12 bases between them. Germline values: CDR1 SGHRS, CDR2 YFSETQ. The CDR3 is 16 residues long. The CDR3 region is CASSLLGTDSGNTIYF. The CDR3, as DNA: TGCGCCAGCAGCTTACTCGGGACTGACTCTGGAAACACCATATATTTT. The full variable domain, with the rest looked up from reference TRBV5-1 and TRBJ1-3, is KAGVTQTPRYLIKTRGQQVTLSCSPISGHRSVSWYQQTPGQGLQFLFEYFSETQRNKGNFPGRFSGRQFSNSRSEMNVSTLELGDSALYLCASSLLGTDSGNTIYFGEGSWLTVV.

This chain connects TRBV11-3 to TRBJ2-1; D is perhaps TRBD2 (5 bases). Germline CDR1 SGHNT, CDR2 YENEEA. The CDR3 totals 11 residues. Trimming removed 8 bases at V and 11 bases at J, with 13 bases between. The CDR3 spells CASSSGNQQFF. The DNA of the CDR3 is TGTGCCAGCTCCTCGGGAAATCAGCAGTTCTTC.

V usage is TRBV18 and J usage is TRBJ1-1; the D gene is possibly TRBD1 (5 bases). This CDR3 is 15 amino acids long. The V gene lost 3 bases and the J gene lost 5 bases, with 16 bases spanning the gap. Germline V CDR1 and CDR2: KGHSH, LQKENI. DNA for the CDR3: TGTGCCAGCTCACCCGTTTACAGGCTGGGGACTGAAGCTTTCTTT. Encoded protein: CASSPVYRLGTEAFF.

The DNA of the CDR3 is TGTGCCAGCAGTTACGGTCCAGGGATGGGCAATGAGCAGTTCTTC. This sequence encodes CASSYGPGMGNEQFF. J is TRBJ2-1 and V is TRBV6-5; D may be TRBD1 (5 bases). V was trimmed by 2 bases and J by 6 bases, leaving 14 bases between them. The V gene's germline CDR1 is MNHEY and CDR2 SVGAGI. This CDR3 is 15 amino acids long.

This rearrangement joins TRBV27 to TRBJ2-1; the match to TRBD2 covers 8 bases. The CDR3 extends over 14 amino acids. Germline CDR1 is MNHEY and CDR2 is SMNVEV (reference sequence). The J segment lost 3 bases and the V segment lost 8 bases, leaving 6 bases of the junction unmatched. The CDR3 here is CASSRGGSYNEQFF. CDR3 bases: TGTGCCAGCTCCCGGGGGGGCAGCTACAATGAGCAGTTCTTC.

CDR3 nucleotide sequence: TGTGCCAGCAGGGGACAGGGGAGTACTGAAGCTTTCTTT. Translation: CASRGQGSTEAFF. This chain joins TRBV6-1 and TRBJ1-1; TRBD1 matches at 10 bases. Germline V gene lookup returns CDR1 MNHNS and CDR2 SASEGT. This CDR3 is built from 13 residues. With V trimmed by 6 bases and J by 5 bases, 3 bases remained unmatched.

The V gene is TRBV7-9, the J gene TRBJ1-2; D might be TRBD1 (6 bases). The germline V gene has CDR1 SEHNR and CDR2 FQNEAQ (reference sequence). This CDR3 region has 12 residues. Trimming took 10 bases from V and 6 from J, leaving 15 bases between them. The CDR3 coding sequence is TGTGCCACTCTAAGGGGGTGGGATGGCTACACCTTC. It specifies CATLRGWDGYTF.

This clone has a handful of counts. The chain links TRBV11-2 to TRBJ1-2; 10 bases are shared with TRBD1. The CDR3 is 17 residues long. Germline CDR1 SGHAT, CDR2 FQNNGV. Losses at the gene ends were 1 base for V and 1 base for J; bases not matched to a gene: 6. The CDR3 region has the DNA TGTGCCAGCAGCTTAGGGACAGGGGGGCTTAGTAACTATGGCTACACCTTC. Translation: CASSLGTGGLSNYGYTF.

The chain joins TRBV13 to TRBJ2-1; weak D call: TRBD2 (6 bases). The CDR3 contains 15 residues. Germline V CDR1 and CDR2: PRHDT, FYEKMQ (reference sequence). The V end was cut by 5 bases, the J end by 4 bases, with 15 bases between. CDR3 sequence (DNA): TGTGCCAGCAGCCCCACCGGGGAGGCTTACAATGAGCAGTTCTTC. Its translation: CASSPTGEAYNEQFF.

The V gene is TRBV5-1, the J gene TRBJ2-2; D is undetermined. Germline-derived CDR1 and CDR2 are SGHRS and YFSETQ. The CDR3 is 16 amino acids. With 5 bases removed from V and 7 bases from J, the gap between germline ends came to 21 bases. CDR3 bases: TGCGCCAGCAGAAACTCCGGGTCTTATTCGATCGGGGAGCTGTTTTTT. It specifies CASRNSGSYSIGELFF.

The chain couples TRBV30 to TRBJ1-1, with D perhaps matching TRBD1 (5 bases). The CDR3 covers 12 residues. Germline V gene data show CDR1 as GTSNPN and CDR2 as SVGIG (reference sequence). Trimming left V 0 bases short and J 4 bases short, with 6 bases between. CDR3 residues: CAWSVQGTEAFF. CDR3 bases: TGTGCCTGGAGTGTGCAGGGCACTGAAGCTTTCTTT.

The chain links TRBV30 to TRBJ1-5, with TRBD1 as a possible D gene (6 bases). Between the trimmed V and J ends, which lost 3 bases and 4 bases, there was a span of 13 bases. The CDR3 is 14 amino acids. Germline CDR1 and CDR2: GTSNPN and SVGIG (reference sequence). The CDR3 loop is CAWSVQGGNQPQHF. The CDR3 DNA follows: TGTGCCTGGAGCGTACAGGGTGGGAATCAGCCCCAGCATTTT.

J is TRBJ1-5 and V is TRBV28, with 8 bases that match TRBD1. The ends lost 5 bases at V and 0 bases at J; junction bases unmatched: 6. CDR1 and CDR2 (germline): MDHEN, SYDVKM. The CDR3 is 16 residues long. CDR3 bases: TGTGCCAGCAGTACATACAGGGGGGTTAGCAATCAGCCCCAGCATTTT. As protein: CASSTYRGVSNQPQHF.

The rearrangement joins TRBV5-5 to TRBJ1-4; TRBD1 might be the D (6 bases). The length of the CDR3 is 15 residues. Trimming pared 4 bases from V and 8 bases from J, leaving 18 bases between. CDR1 and CDR2 (germline): SGHKS, YYEKEE (reference sequence). This CDR3 reads CASSVTGMAPEKLFF. The CDR3, as DNA: TGTGCCAGCAGCGTCACAGGGATGGCACCAGAAAAACTGTTTTTT.

This rearrangement joins TRBV6-6 to TRBJ2-1; D call uncertain. Germline-derived CDR1 and CDR2 are MNHNY and SVGAGI (reference sequence). Trimming shortened V by 7 bases and J by 7 bases, and 17 bases separated the two germline ends. The CDR3 contains 14 residues. CDR3 loop: CASKPLSSGNEQFF. The CDR3 bases are TGTGCCAGCAAGCCCCTTTCCTCGGGTAATGAGCAGTTCTTC.

The chain joins TRBV5-4 to TRBJ2-1; TRBD1 might be the D (6 bases). Germline assignment: CDR1 SGHNT and CDR2 YYREEE (reference sequence). The CDR3 has 15 residues. V lost 3 bases and J lost 4, with 14 bases in between. The CDR3 reads CASSSTGTRYNEQFF. CDR3 sequence (DNA): TGTGCCAGCAGCTCGACCGGGACAAGATACAATGAGCAGTTCTTC.

This clone came up a few times. Other nucleotide sequences from this sample produce the same CDR3. This chain joins TRBV6-5 and TRBJ1-1; perhaps TRBD1 as D (5 bases). This CDR3 region has 14 residues. Between the trimmed V and J ends, which lost 2 bases and 2 bases, there was a span of 9 bases. CDR1 is MNHEY, CDR2 SVGAGI, per germline. CDR3 region: CASSYLQGNTEAFF. CDR3 sequence (DNA): TGTGCCAGCAGTTACCTCCAGGGCAACACTGAAGCTTTCTTT.

J is TRBJ1-3 and V is TRBV18; D not resolved. With 1 base removed from V and 2 bases from J, the gap between germline ends came to 12 bases. CDR3 length: 16 residues. In germline, CDR1 is KGHSH, CDR2 LQKENI. CDR3 DNA: TGTGCCAGCTCACCACAAATACGGGTTGCTGGAAACACCATATATTTT. Residues: CASSPQIRVAGNTIYF.